The clone carrying this T cell receptor (beta chain) was picked up one time. Enrolled through a virtual design, the participants were between roughly 18 and 90 years of age and came from 24 US areas. In the source study's methods: Counts of nucleated cells, estimated from reference gene primer amplification, were obtained. Clones were read by immunoSEQ multiplex PCR, and TCRdb kept only the in-frame ones, dropping some. V, J and clone size are taken as reported in that table, and D and trimming were inferred from the DNA itself. The repertoire holds hundreds of thousands of clones, around nine tenths seen once, with 1.2% to 1.5% in the top ten. Germline-derived CDR1 and CDR2 are SGHTS and YDEGEE. This CDR3 contains 14 residues. V dropped 3 bases and J dropped 7 bases, with 17 bases sitting between them. These data are taken from a study of blood T cell repertoires in COVID-19. The overall study: The origin of the acute and convalescent COVID-19 samples was the United States, Italy and Spain. Nucleic acid was either cDNA or gDNA, and it came from T cells, B-cell-depleted T cells, or PBMCs.

The clonotype originates from a woman aged 18-30 years who had been exposed to COVID-19. Source material: PBMCs or T cells enriched from blood (not recorded which). The chain carries TRBV5-8 and TRBJ2-7, with TRBD2 as a possible D gene (7 bases). The CDR3 here is CASSYGQPAGEQYF. The CDR3 coding sequence is TGTGCCAGCAGCTATGGACAGCCAGCGGGGGAGCAGTACTTC. The whole variable domain, filled in from reference TRBV5-8 and TRBJ2-7, reads EAGVTQSPTHLIKTRGQQATLRCSPISGHTSVYWYQQALGLGLQFLLWYDEGEERNRGNFPPRFSGRQFPNYSSELNVNALELEDSALYLCASSYGQPAGEQYFGPGTRLTVT.